This paragraph covers one TCR beta chain sequence. What it binds is not known. Repertoires were generated with immunoSEQ multiplex PCR, while TCRdb's copy carries only in-frame clones and drops some. This sample has roughly 60,000 clones, with under 95% found just once. This sample stems from a study of graft-versus-host responses after intestinal transplantation. Looking at the study overall: All recipients were transplanted with multivisceral, liver-intestinal, or isolated intestinal grafts. Regarding the study as a whole: High graft-versus-host to host-versus-graft clonal ratios were found in allografts of patients who had graft-donor T cell macrochimerism.

The germline gives CDR1 SGHVS, CDR2 FQNEAQ. The CDR3 loop spans 12 amino acids. The V and J ends lost 1 base and 5 bases respectively, with 5 bases between them. The V call is TRBV7-8, the J call TRBJ1-2; no clear D. This receptor was taken from a human patient who received an intestinal transplant, so some T cells may come from the graft donor. The source was PBMCs, collected around 120 days after intestinal transplantation. The CDR3 sequence is CASSLGEYGYTF. In DNA form, the CDR3 reads TGTGCCAGCAGCTTAGGGGAATATGGCTACACCTTC. Supplemented by reference TRBV7-8 and TRBJ1-2, the full variable domain reads GAGVSQSPRYKVAKRGQDVALRCDPISGHVSLFWYQQALGQGPEFLTYFQNEAQLDKSGLPSDRFFAERPEGSVSTLKIQRTQQEDSAVYLCASSLGEYGYTFGSGTRLTVV.